Sequencing of this TCR beta chain was carried out in a study of blood T cell repertoires in COVID-19. V was trimmed by 5 bases and J by 4 bases, leaving 4 bases between them. The CDR3 has 11 amino acids. This clone was detected once. Living in about two dozen US areas, the participants were between roughly 18 and 90 years of age. Per the original methods: Counts of nucleated cells, estimated from reference gene primer amplification, were obtained. Clones were read by immunoSEQ multiplex PCR, and TCRdb kept only the in-frame ones, dropping some. D and trimming were read from the DNA, whereas the V and J calls and clone size are those reported in that table. The top ten clones hold approximately 1.2% of a sample with some 420,000 clones, over 75% of them seen once.

Sequencing used PBMCs or T cells enriched from blood (not recorded which). The sequence came from a young man who had recovered from COVID-19. The chain recombines TRBV12-3 or TRBV12-4 with TRBJ2-3; D is unclear. CDR3 sequence (DNA): TGTGCCAGCAGTCAGGCAGATACGCAGTATTTT. Translated: CASSQADTQYF.